The 27 T cell receptor beta chains below all came from one sample that was sequenced in a study of blood T cell repertoires in COVID-19. Data came from immunoSEQ multiplex PCR; TCRdb stores just in-frame clones and leaves some out. The sample lists about 52,000 clones; roughly 88% were seen once. Sequenced sample: peripheral blood. Source of these receptors: a human donor in a cohort sampled during active COVID-19.

This CDR3 is CASSSSGLAGGGHTGELFF. CDR3 nucleotides: TGTGCCAGCAGCTCAAGTGGACTAGCGGGAGGTGGTCACACCGGGGAGCTGTTTTTT. This chain links TRBV11-3 with TRBJ2-2, with TRBD2 identical over 14 bases. The germline V gene has CDR1 SGHNT and CDR2 YENEEA. The CDR3 runs to 19 residues. Trimming at V came to 4 bases and at J to 3 bases, leaving 10 bases not matched to a gene.

The chain uses TRBV30 and TRBJ2-2, with D perhaps TRBD2 (6 bases). Per the germline V gene, CDR1 is GTSNPN and CDR2 is SVGIG (reference sequence). Trimming left V 2 bases short and J 9 bases short, with 22 bases between. This CDR3 contains 16 residues. CDR3 loop: CAWSKTSFGAYRELFF. The CDR3 region has the DNA TGTGCCTGGAGTAAGACTAGTTTTGGGGCTTATAGGGAGCTGTTTTTT.

CDR3 nucleotide sequence: TGTGCCAGTAGGTTACAGGGGGGGTTAAATGAGCAGTTCTTC. It codes for CASRLQGGLNEQFF. The genes are TRBV19 and TRBJ2-1, with D possibly TRBD1 on 8 matching bases. The germline V gene has CDR1 LNHDA and CDR2 SQIVND (reference sequence). This CDR3 is 14 amino acids long. V shed 6 bases and J shed 7 bases, with 16 bases lying between them. Supplemented by reference TRBV19 and TRBJ2-1, the full variable domain reads DGGITQSPKYLFRKEGQNVTLSCEQNLNHDAMYWYRQDPGQGLRLIYYSQIVNDFQKGDIAEGYSVSREKKESFPLTVTSAQKNPTAFYLCASRLQGGLNEQFFGPGTRLTVL.

The chain uses TRBV20-1 and TRBJ2-7; 11 bases fit TRBD2. Trimming cost V 3 bases and J 7 bases; bases outside gene matches: 8. The CDR3 is 14 residues long. Looked up from germline, CDR1 is DFQATT and CDR2 is SNEGSKA (reference sequence). The CDR3 here is CSASGASGRREQYF. The CDR3 coding sequence is TGCAGTGCTAGTGGGGCTAGCGGGAGGCGGGAGCAGTACTTC.

This rearrangement joins TRBV10-3 to TRBJ2-7; D possibly corresponds to TRBD2 (5 bases). The CDR3 contains 14 residues. Trimming left V 2 bases short and J 3 bases short, with 11 bases between. Germline lookup yields CDR1 ENHRY and CDR2 SYGVKD. CDR3 sequence reads: CAISEGGNLYEQYF. Here the CDR3 DNA reads TGTGCCATCAGTGAGGGAGGAAACCTCTACGAGCAGTACTTC.

The chain combines TRBV21-1 with TRBJ2-3; the table gives TRBD2 as D, unverified against the DNA. TRBV21-1 constitutes a pseudogene. The CDR3 totals 18 residues. The CDR3, as DNA: TGTGCCAGCAGCAAGCCAATAGGGACTAGCGGGAACGGAGATACGCAGTATTTT. Encoded protein: CASSKPIGTSGNGDTQYF.

The chain combines TRBV11-3 with TRBJ2-5; maybe TRBD1 (6 bases). Germline CDR1 SGHNT, CDR2 YENEEA. V was pared by 3 bases and J by 2 bases, with 7 bases between. This CDR3 is 13 amino acids long. CDR3 DNA: TGTGCCAGCAGCTTTAGGGGGCAAGAGACCCAGTACTTC. Protein product: CASSFRGQETQYF.

This clone has a single count. V usage is TRBV30 and J usage is TRBJ2-3; D gene uncertain. Germline V gene lookup returns CDR1 GTSNPN and CDR2 SVGIG (reference sequence). The CDR3 totals 14 residues. The V gene lost 2 bases and the J gene lost 4 bases, with 13 bases spanning the gap. CDR3 in amino acids: CAWSPDSRPDTQYF. The CDR3 coding sequence is TGTGCCTGGAGTCCAGACTCTCGCCCAGATACGCAGTATTTT.

The rearrangement joins TRBV7-9 to TRBJ2-6, with 11 bases that match TRBD2. CDR1 and CDR2 (germline): SEHNR, FQNEAQ (reference sequence). After removal of 5 bases from V and 2 bases from J, the junction contained 11 bases not matched to a gene. The CDR3 is made up of 19 amino acids. The CDR3 DNA follows: TGTGCCAGCAGCAAACTAGCGGGAGTAATCCCTCCTGGGGCCAACGTCCTGACTTTC. This sequence encodes CASSKLAGVIPPGANVLTF.

In DNA form, the CDR3 reads TGTGCCAGCAGCCCCCAGGAGGGGGGAGCGGGGTACGAGCAGTACTTC. Translation gives CASSPQEGGAGYEQYF. The chain recombines TRBV4-2 with TRBJ2-7; a possible D gene is TRBD2 (7 bases). CDR3 size: 16 residues. V was pared by 4 bases and J by 4 bases, with 20 bases between. The germline V gene has CDR1 LGHNA and CDR2 YNFKEQ.

This clone was counted only a few times. This sequence joins TRBV20-1 and TRBJ2-7; 8 bases map to TRBD2. Unmatched junction bases numbered 12, after V lost 3 bases and J lost 5 bases. The CDR3 has 15 residues. From germline, CDR1 is DFQATT and CDR2 SNEGSKA (reference sequence). The CDR3 sequence is CSASDVAGGKDEQYF. CDR3 DNA sequence: TGCAGTGCTAGTGACGTGGCGGGAGGTAAGGACGAGCAGTACTTC.

This chain links TRBV9 with TRBJ1-4; the D is unclear. Trimming pared 5 bases from V and 5 bases from J, leaving 10 bases between. The CDR3 is 13 residues long. Per the germline V gene, CDR1 is SGDLS and CDR2 is YYNGEE. The CDR3 sequence is CASSRGRNEKLFF. The DNA for the CDR3 is TGTGCCAGCAGTAGAGGGCGGAATGAAAAACTGTTTTTT.

The chain couples TRBV28 to TRBJ2-7; no clear D. Germline lookup yields CDR1 MDHEN and CDR2 SYDVKM. This CDR3 region has 13 residues. Between the trimmed V and J ends, which lost 2 bases and 6 bases, there was a span of 11 bases. CDR3 coding DNA: TGTGCCAGCAGTTTAAATCCCCTTCCCGAGCAGTACTTC. This encodes CASSLNPLPEQYF.

V usage is TRBV3-1 (or the pseudogene TRBV3-2) and J usage is TRBJ2-5; D is undetermined. CDR3 length: 15 amino acids. Germline V gene sequence: CDR1 LGHDT, CDR2 YNNKEL (reference sequence). Between the trimmed V and J ends, which lost 1 base and 12 bases, there was a span of 21 bases. The CDR3 loop reads CASSQGSSNRPSEYF. The CDR3 DNA reads as TGTGCCAGCAGCCAAGGGTCGTCAAACAGACCCTCTGAGTACTTC.

This clone was seen only a few times. The V and J genes are TRBV4-1 and TRBJ2-7, with 8 bases lining up with TRBD1. This CDR3 has 12 residues. In germline, CDR1 is MGHRA, CDR2 YSYEKL. The V and J ends lost 4 bases and 6 bases, in that order; junction bases with no gene match: 2. The CDR3 protein is CASSLDRGEQYF. CDR3 DNA: TGCGCCAGCAGCCTCGACAGGGGCGAGCAGTACTTC.

The chain uses TRBV6-1 and TRBJ1-3; no reliable D call. This CDR3 region has 16 residues. V was trimmed by 0 bases and J by 0 bases, leaving 9 bases between them. Per the germline V gene, CDR1 is MNHNS and CDR2 is SASEGT. The CDR3 protein is CASSEAAGSSGNTIYF. CDR3 bases: TGTGCCAGCAGTGAAGCGGCGGGAAGCTCTGGAAACACCATATATTTT.

The chain employs TRBV6-5 and TRBJ2-7; 11 bases are shared with TRBD2. Germline V lookup: CDR1 MNHEY, CDR2 SVGAGI. This CDR3 contains 14 residues. V was pared by 5 bases and J by 7 bases, with 7 bases of the junction left unmatched. The CDR3 region has the DNA TGTGCCAGCAGTCCTCTAGCGGGAGGTGGTGAGCAGTACTTC. This translates into CASSPLAGGGEQYF.

This clone came up once. CDR3 region: CASSHSSSGAYEQYF. The CDR3 DNA is TGCGCCAGCAGCCACTCCTCTAGCGGGGCCTACGAGCAGTACTTC. This chain connects TRBV4-1 to TRBJ2-7; 9 nucleotides agree with TRBD2. The CDR3 runs 15 residues. V gave up 3 bases and J gave up 2 bases; unmatched junction bases: 5. CDR1 and CDR2 (germline): MGHRA, YSYEKL.

V is TRBV5-1 and J is TRBJ2-7, with 10 nucleotides matching TRBD2. Unmatched junction bases numbered 9, after V lost 0 bases and J lost 6 bases. The CDR3 runs 16 residues. Germline CDR1 is SGHRS and CDR2 is YFSETQ. CDR3 protein: CASSLVVAGGMSEQYF. CDR3 nucleotides: TGCGCCAGCAGCTTGGTTGTAGCGGGAGGTATGTCCGAGCAGTACTTC.

The V and J genes are TRBV24-1 and TRBJ2-2; a weak D match, TRBD2 (5 bases). V shed 4 bases and J shed 5 bases, with 7 bases lying between them. Germline values: CDR1 KGHDR, CDR2 SFDVKD. This CDR3 is 13 amino acids long. The CDR3 loop reads CATSERETGELFF. The CDR3 region has the DNA TGTGCCACCAGTGAAAGGGAGACCGGGGAGCTGTTTTTT.

The chain links TRBV5-1 to TRBJ2-3; TRBD2 matches 14 bases. From germline, CDR1 is SGHRS and CDR2 YFSETQ. CDR3 size: 19 residues. Losses at the gene ends were 5 bases for V and 2 bases for J; bases not matched to a gene: 13. The CDR3 protein is CASSSPGLAGVSYTDTQYF. As DNA, the CDR3 is TGCGCCAGCAGTAGCCCGGGACTAGCGGGAGTCTCCTACACAGATACGCAGTATTTT.

This clone was observed a handful of times. The chain has TRBV19 and TRBJ1-1; tentative D call: TRBD1 (6 bases). Trimming took off 4 bases at V and 1 base at J, with 13 bases between the two ends. The germline gives CDR1 LNHDA, CDR2 SQIVND (reference sequence). CDR3 length equals 15 residues. The CDR3 sequence: CASSRQAGRNTEAFF. The CDR3, as DNA: TGTGCCAGTAGTAGACAGGCGGGTCGGAACACTGAAGCTTTCTTT.

V gene TRBV5-1 combines with J gene TRBJ2-7; the match to TRBD1 covers 8 bases. V lost 0 bases and J lost 6; bases outside the gene matches: 5. The V gene's germline CDR1 is SGHRS and CDR2 YFSETQ. This CDR3 contains 14 residues. CDR3 coding DNA: TGCGCCAGCAGCTTGGTGGCAGGGGGCCGCGAGCAGTACTTC. Translation: CASSLVAGGREQYF.

The chain combines TRBV27 with TRBJ2-3; 9 nucleotides line up with TRBD1. This CDR3 has 16 residues. Per germline, CDR1 MNHEY and CDR2 SMNVEV (reference sequence). With 4 bases clipped from V and 9 bases from J, the junction kept 14 bases outside the gene matches. The CDR3 DNA reads as TGTGCCAGCAGTTCAAATTATGGGGGACAGGGAAGGACGCAGTATTTT. It specifies CASSSNYGGQGRTQYF.

This sequence joins TRBV19 and TRBJ2-5; 9 positions agree with TRBD2. Unmatched junction bases numbered 4, after V lost 7 bases and J lost 4 bases. The CDR3 runs 13 residues. Germline V gives CDR1 LNHDA, CDR2 SQIVND (reference sequence). CDR3 nucleotides: TGTGCCAGTATTTCAGCGGGAGGAGAGACCCAGTACTTC. It specifies CASISAGGETQYF.

V gene TRBV5-1 combines with J gene TRBJ2-3; TRBD1 aligns across 7 bases. J was trimmed by 6 bases and V by 2 bases; bases with no gene match: 9. CDR3 length equals 15 residues. Germline V lookup: CDR1 SGHRS, CDR2 YFSETQ. The CDR3 reads CASSFRTGPEDTQYF. In DNA form, the CDR3 reads TGCGCCAGCAGCTTCCGGACAGGCCCCGAGGATACGCAGTATTTT.

This CDR3 reads CASSRGQEGYGYTF. The CDR3 region has the DNA TGCGCCAGCAGCCGGGGACAGGAGGGATATGGCTACACCTTC. The gene calls are TRBV5-1 and TRBJ1-2; 8 bases agree with TRBD1. This CDR3 region has 14 residues. CDR1 is SGHRS and CDR2 is YFSETQ in the germline V gene. V was pared by 4 bases and J by 5 bases, with 7 bases of the junction left unmatched.